These 27 T cell receptor beta chains originate from one sample sequenced in a study of PD-L1 blockade in urothelial cancer. Clones were read by immunoSEQ multiplex PCR, and TCRdb kept only the in-frame ones, dropping some. The sample comprises about 35,000 clones, about a third of which are singletons, and about 8.9% rests with the top ten. The sequencing here drew on tumor tissue, taken before atezolizumab (anti-PD-L1) treatment. The receptors come from a man in his sixties with urothelial cancer.

This chain uses TRBV19 with TRBJ1-3; D is perhaps TRBD1 (5 bases). This CDR3 is 14 amino acids long. Trimming cost V 10 bases and J 1 base, with 14 bases left between them. Per the germline V gene, CDR1 is LNHDA and CDR2 is SQIVND (reference sequence). The CDR3 DNA follows: TGTGCCACCAAAGACAGTACTTCTGGAAACACCATATATTTT. This codes for CATKDSTSGNTIYF.

This clone was found a few times. The J gene is TRBJ1-2, the V gene TRBV28, with a weak D call TRBD1 (5 bases). The CDR3 consists of 13 residues. V lost 4 bases to trimming and J lost 13 bases, with 19 bases between them. CDR1 MDHEN and CDR2 SYDVKM come from the germline V gene. This CDR3 is CASSSPPTGTFTF. The CDR3 DNA sequence: TGTGCCAGCAGTTCTCCCCCGACCGGGACCTTCACCTTC.

This clone was counted between two and nine times. The chain combines TRBV6-7 with TRBJ1-5; TRBD1 matches at 7 bases. TRBV6-7 is flagged as an ORF with uncertain function. The CDR3 runs to 13 residues. The ends lost 8 bases at V and 3 bases at J; junction bases unmatched: 4. The CDR3 DNA reads as TGTGCCAGCCGGAGGGGGCCCAATCAGCCCCAGCATTTT. Its protein product is CASRRGPNQPQHF.

V and J are TRBV18 and TRBJ1-5; perhaps TRBD1 as D (6 bases). V lost 1 base to trimming and J lost 7 bases, with 20 bases between them. Germline CDR1 KGHSH, CDR2 LQKENI. The CDR3 is 17 amino acids. The DNA for the CDR3 is TGTGCCAGCTCACCACGGTACTCAGGGGACGGGGGACAGCCCCAGCATTTT. The encoded protein is CASSPRYSGDGGQPQHF.

V is TRBV7-7 and J is TRBJ2-3, with unresolved D. Trimming removed 5 bases at V and 2 bases at J, with 11 bases between. Per germline, CDR1 SSHAT and CDR2 FNYEAQ (reference sequence). The CDR3 sequence is 14 residues long. CDR3 DNA sequence: TGTGCCAGCAGCCCTACACGAAACACAGATACGCAGTATTTT. Translation gives CASSPTRNTDTQYF.

This chain uses TRBV9 with TRBJ1-1; D gene uncertain. V lost 3 bases to trimming and J lost 2 bases, with 8 bases between them. The V gene's germline CDR1 is SGDLS and CDR2 YYNGEE. The CDR3 runs 13 residues. The CDR3 reads CASSAVTNTEAFF. Written as DNA, the CDR3 is TGTGCCAGCAGCGCCGTAACTAACACTGAAGCTTTCTTT.

The chain has TRBV19 and TRBJ2-1, with D hard to call. The CDR3 is made up of 13 amino acids. Trimming stripped 6 bases from V and 7 bases from J, with 13 bases between. CDR1 LNHDA and CDR2 SQIVND come from the germline V gene (reference sequence). CDR3 nucleotide sequence: TGTGCCAGTAGCCCCCTACTGGGGAATGAGCAGTTCTTC. Translating it yields CASSPLLGNEQFF.

The sample holds many counts of this clone. This chain joins TRBV9 and TRBJ2-3; no definite D call. Between the trimmed V and J ends, which lost 3 bases and 3 bases, there was a span of 8 bases. The CDR3 runs 13 residues. Germline V gene sequence: CDR1 SGDLS, CDR2 YYNGEE. CDR3 DNA: TGTGCCAGCAGCGCCCGGTGGACAGATACGCAGTATTTT. Residues: CASSARWTDTQYF. The full variable domain, its missing parts supplied by reference TRBV9 and TRBJ2-3, is DSGVTQTPKHLITATGQRVTLRCSPRSGDLSVYWYQQSLDQGLQFLIQYYNGEERAKGNILERFSAQQFPDLHSELNLSSLELGDSALYFCASSARWTDTQYFGPGTRLTVL.

This clone was counted between two and nine times. The same CDR3 can be traced to other DNA sequences in this sample. CDR3 residues: CASSLVAGNNEKLFF. CDR3 nucleotide sequence: TGTGCCAGCAGCTTAGTTGCGGGGAATAATGAAAAACTGTTTTTT. The chain joins TRBV11-3 to TRBJ1-4; D remains unclear. This CDR3 region has 15 residues. Trimming cost V 1 base and J 4 bases, with 10 bases left between them. Per germline, CDR1 SGHNT and CDR2 YENEEA.

This chain links TRBV30 with TRBJ2-3; D not certain. Germline loops: CDR1 GTSNPN, CDR2 SVGIG (reference sequence). With 2 bases removed from V and 0 bases from J, the gap between germline ends came to 6 bases. This CDR3 has 13 residues. CDR3 amino acids: CAWSPGSTDTQYF. The CDR3 nucleotides are TGTGCCTGGAGTCCCGGGAGCACAGATACGCAGTATTTT.

The chain joins TRBV30 to TRBJ2-7; no clear D gene. The CDR3 is 12 amino acids. Germline lookup yields CDR1 GTSNPN and CDR2 SVGIG (reference sequence). V lost 3 bases and J 5 bases, leaving 11 bases between the germline ends. In DNA, the CDR3 is TGTGCCTGGAGCGCCATAGGTCACGAGCAGTACTTC. Its protein is CAWSAIGHEQYF.

The chain couples TRBV18 to TRBJ2-2; D is unresolved. The length of the CDR3 is 14 residues. CDR1 is KGHSH, CDR2 LQKENI, per germline. Between the trimmed V and J ends, which lost 4 bases and 6 bases, there was a span of 12 bases. In nucleotides, the CDR3 is TGTGCCAGCTCACTTTTACGGACCTCCGGGGAGCTGTTTTTT. This translates into CASSLLRTSGELFF. The variable domain in full, completed from reference TRBV18 and TRBJ2-2, reads NAGVMQNPRHLVRRRGQEARLRCSPMKGHSHVYWYRQLPEEGLKFMVYLQKENIIDESGMPKERFSAEFPKEGPSILRIQQVVRGDSAAYFCASSLLRTSGELFFGEGSRLTVL.

CDR3 loop: CASSDPTGPDTQYF. The CDR3 DNA is TGTGCCAGCAGTGACCCCACAGGACCAGATACGCAGTATTTT. The gene calls are TRBV25-1 and TRBJ2-3; the D gene is possibly TRBD1 (5 bases). The germline gives CDR1 MGHDK, CDR2 SYGVNS. This CDR3 region has 14 residues. V dropped 3 bases and J dropped 4 bases, with 11 bases sitting between them.

The chain carries TRBV9 and TRBJ2-1, with 14 bases that match TRBD2. J lost 12 bases, V lost 3 bases, and 5 bases had no gene match. The CDR3 loop spans 14 amino acids. CDR1 and CDR2 (germline): SGDLS, YYNGEE. CDR3 in amino acids: CASSAGTSGRAQFF. For the CDR3, the DNA is TGTGCCAGCAGCGCCGGGACTAGCGGGAGAGCGCAGTTCTTC.

This clone was observed a few times. The V and J genes are TRBV2 and TRBJ1-3, with 8 bases aligning to TRBD1. The CDR3 contains 14 residues. V trimming: 4 bases; J trimming: 3 bases; junction bases outside the gene matches: 2. Per the germline V gene, CDR1 is SNHLY and CDR2 is FYNNEI. CDR3 sequence reads: CASSGTGSGNTIYF. The CDR3, as DNA: TGTGCCAGCAGTGGGACAGGGAGTGGAAACACCATATATTTT.

At least ten counts were recorded for this clone. This chain uses TRBV11-3 with TRBJ1-2; unclear D gene. V lost 3 bases and J 2 bases, leaving 10 bases between the germline ends. Germline CDR1 and CDR2: SGHNT and YENEEA. CDR3 length: 14 residues. The CDR3 spells CASSLEGLNYGYTF. The CDR3 DNA sequence: TGTGCCAGCAGCTTGGAAGGCCTGAACTATGGCTACACCTTC. Full variable domain (missing parts from reference TRBV11-3 and TRBJ1-2): EAGVVQSPRYKIIEKKQPVAFWCNPISGHNTLYWYLQNLGQGPELLIRYENEEAVDDSQLPKDRFSAERLKGVDSTLKIQPAELGDSAVYLCASSLEGLNYGYTFGSGTRLTVV.

This clone was seen a few times. The CDR3 nucleotides read TGCAGCGTTGTGCCGTGGAGGAGGAGCGGCACTGAAGCTTTCTTT. Its translation: CSVVPWRRSGTEAFF. The chain employs TRBV29-1 and TRBJ1-1; unclear D gene. The length of the CDR3 is 15 residues. Germline CDR1 is SQVTM and CDR2 is ANQGSEA. Between the trimmed V and J ends, which lost 4 bases and 4 bases, there was a span of 19 bases.

The chain links TRBV30 to TRBJ1-5; maybe TRBD1 (6 bases). V gave up 8 bases and J gave up 0 bases, with 11 bases separating them. This CDR3 is 13 amino acids long. CDR1 and CDR2 from the germline V gene are GTSNPN and SVGIG (reference sequence). The CDR3 DNA sequence: TGTGCCGCAGGACAGTATAGCAATCAGCCCCAGCATTTT. Its translation is CAAGQYSNQPQHF.

This clone was seen a single time. CDR3 in amino acids: CASGGRTSGTDTQYF. In DNA, the CDR3 is TGTGCCAGCGGGGGGAGGACTAGCGGCACAGATACGCAGTATTTT. The chain links TRBV9 to TRBJ2-3; 9 bases align to TRBD2. The CDR3 is made up of 15 amino acids. Germline CDR1 is SGDLS and CDR2 is YYNGEE. V gave up 7 bases and J gave up 1 base; unmatched junction bases: 7.

This clone was recorded a few times. The chain employs TRBV18 and TRBJ2-3, with D hard to call. This CDR3 region has 15 residues. Trimming removed 1 base at V and 4 bases at J, with 12 bases between. Germline lookup yields CDR1 KGHSH and CDR2 LQKENI. CDR3 sequence: CASSPQWQNSDTQYF. In nucleotides, the CDR3 is TGTGCCAGCTCACCACAATGGCAGAACTCAGATACGCAGTATTTT.

This clone was observed a handful of times. This sequence joins TRBV11-3 and TRBJ1-6, with 7 nucleotides matching TRBD1. The CDR3 is made up of 17 amino acids. The V gene's germline CDR1 is SGHNT and CDR2 YENEEA. Germline trimming cut 3 bases from V and 2 bases from J; bases unmatched to any gene: 7. CDR3 residues: CASSLGAGGTYNSPLHF. The CDR3, as DNA: TGTGCCAGCAGCTTGGGAGCAGGGGGGACCTATAATTCACCCCTCCACTTT.

This clone has just a few counts. The rearrangement joins TRBV18 to TRBJ1-4; D possibly corresponds to TRBD1 (6 bases). The CDR3 totals 13 residues. Trimming cost V 6 bases and J 5 bases, with 10 bases left between them. Germline V gene data show CDR1 as KGHSH and CDR2 as LQKENI. The CDR3 protein is CASSRQENEKLFF. Here the CDR3 DNA reads TGTGCCAGCTCCCGACAGGAGAATGAAAAACTGTTTTTT.

The chain is built from TRBV7-6 and TRBJ2-6; possible D gene TRBD2, 5 bases. Trimming removed 5 bases from V and 0 bases from J, with 5 bases in between. The germline gives CDR1 SGHVS, CDR2 FNYEAQ. The CDR3 is 14 residues long. CDR3 loop: CASSRDSGANVLTF. CDR3 nucleotides: TGTGCCAGCAGCCGGGACTCTGGGGCCAACGTCCTGACTTTC.

This clone was detected only a few times. V and J are TRBV11-3 and TRBJ2-1; D call uncertain. Germline-derived CDR1 and CDR2 are SGHNT and YENEEA. V lost 1 base, J lost 0 bases, and 10 bases lay in between. The CDR3 covers 16 residues. The CDR3 DNA is TGTGCCAGCAGCTTAGTCCATAGAGGCTCCTACAATGAGCAGTTCTTC. The encoded protein is CASSLVHRGSYNEQFF.

Here the CDR3 DNA reads TGTGCCAGTAGTACCCATAGACTAGCGACTACCGGGGAGCTGTTTTTT. This gives the protein CASSTHRLATTGELFF. V and J are TRBV19 and TRBJ2-2; 8 positions match TRBD2. CDR3 length equals 16 residues. With 4 bases clipped from V and 5 bases from J, the junction kept 9 bases outside the gene matches. Looked up from germline, CDR1 is LNHDA and CDR2 is SQIVND (reference sequence).

V and J are TRBV10-2 and TRBJ2-7; maybe TRBD1 (5 bases). Trimming took 6 bases from V and 0 from J, leaving 18 bases between them. Germline values: CDR1 WSHSY, CDR2 SAAADI. CDR3 length: 16 residues. This CDR3 is CASRETVQTSSYEQYF. The CDR3 DNA is TGCGCCAGCAGAGAGACAGTCCAAACCTCCTCCTACGAGCAGTACTTC.

This sequence joins TRBV6-1 and TRBJ1-6, with no clear D. Germline V gene data show CDR1 as MNHNS and CDR2 as SASEGT. CDR3 length: 13 amino acids. Trimming pared 1 base from V and 7 bases from J, leaving 5 bases between. CDR3 nucleotides: TGTGCCAGCAGTGAAGGTGGGAATTCACCCCTCCACTTT. Translating it yields CASSEGGNSPLHF.